This TCR beta chain emerged from a study of T cells after yellow fever vaccination. The study's findings and limits: Clonotypes appearing in both CD4 and CD8 compartments existed, and their share was small. At approximately 96% for CD4 and approximately 88% for CD8, most primary-vaccination clones showed up again after the booster.

The CDR3 consists of 13 residues. V lost 2 bases, J lost 0 bases, and 7 bases lay in between. The germline V gene encodes CDR1 SQVTM and CDR2 ANQGSEA. This clonotype was found many times. TCRdb independently ran MiXCR on the 5' RACE reads; one entry per CDR3 protein. Here the sample spans 96,000 or so distinct CDR3 sequences, approximately 8.4% being singletons. The sequence derives from a man aged 18 to 29 who received the YFV17D yellow fever vaccine. The chain carries TRBV29-1 and TRBJ1-1; D not resolved. The source material was CD8+ T cells not binding an NS4B(214-222) dextramer, sorted from PBMCs, sampled less than 16 days after the first yellow fever vaccination. CDR3 amino acids: CSVERGMNTEAFF. In DNA form, the CDR3 reads TGCAGCGTTGAACGGGGAATGAACACTGAAGCTTTCTTT.